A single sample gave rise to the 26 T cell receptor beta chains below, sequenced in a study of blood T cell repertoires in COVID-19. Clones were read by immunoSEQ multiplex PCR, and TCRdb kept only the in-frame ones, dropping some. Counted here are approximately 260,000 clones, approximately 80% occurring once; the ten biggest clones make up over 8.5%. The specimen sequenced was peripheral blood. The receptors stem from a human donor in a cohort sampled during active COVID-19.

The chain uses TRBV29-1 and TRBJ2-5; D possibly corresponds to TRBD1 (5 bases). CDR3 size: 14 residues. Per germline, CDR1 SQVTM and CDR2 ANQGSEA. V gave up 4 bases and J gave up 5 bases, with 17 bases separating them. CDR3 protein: CSVAPRVDVETQYF. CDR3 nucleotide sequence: TGCAGCGTTGCCCCCAGGGTAGATGTGGAGACCCAGTACTTC.

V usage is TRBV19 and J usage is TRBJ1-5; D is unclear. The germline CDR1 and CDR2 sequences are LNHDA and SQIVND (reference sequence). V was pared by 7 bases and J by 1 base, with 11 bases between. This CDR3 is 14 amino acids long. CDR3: CASTLGLSNQPQHF. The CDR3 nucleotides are TGTGCCAGTACCCTGGGCCTAAGCAATCAGCCCCAGCATTTT. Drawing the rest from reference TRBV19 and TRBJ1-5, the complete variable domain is DGGITQSPKYLFRKEGQNVTLSCEQNLNHDAMYWYRQDPGQGLRLIYYSQIVNDFQKGDIAEGYSVSREKKESFPLTVTSAQKNPTAFYLCASTLGLSNQPQHFGDGTRLSIL.

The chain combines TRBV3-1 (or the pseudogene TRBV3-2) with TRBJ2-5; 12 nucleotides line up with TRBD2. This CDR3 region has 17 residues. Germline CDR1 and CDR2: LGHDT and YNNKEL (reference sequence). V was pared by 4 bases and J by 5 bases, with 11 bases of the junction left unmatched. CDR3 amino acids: CASSRRGLAGPGETQYF. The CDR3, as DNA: TGTGCCAGCAGCCGGCGGGGACTAGCGGGCCCCGGGGAGACCCAGTACTTC.

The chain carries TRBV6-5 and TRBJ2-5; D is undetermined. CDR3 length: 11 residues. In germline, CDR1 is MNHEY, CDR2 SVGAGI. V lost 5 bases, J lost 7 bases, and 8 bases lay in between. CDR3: CASSRTGTQYF. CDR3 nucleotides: TGTGCCAGCAGTCGAACCGGGACCCAGTACTTC.

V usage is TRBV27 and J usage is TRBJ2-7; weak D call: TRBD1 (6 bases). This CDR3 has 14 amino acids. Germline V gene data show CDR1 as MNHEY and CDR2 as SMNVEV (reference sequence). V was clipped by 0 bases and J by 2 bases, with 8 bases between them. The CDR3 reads CASSLSAGAYEQYF. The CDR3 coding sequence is TGTGCCAGCAGTTTATCGGCAGGGGCCTACGAGCAGTACTTC.

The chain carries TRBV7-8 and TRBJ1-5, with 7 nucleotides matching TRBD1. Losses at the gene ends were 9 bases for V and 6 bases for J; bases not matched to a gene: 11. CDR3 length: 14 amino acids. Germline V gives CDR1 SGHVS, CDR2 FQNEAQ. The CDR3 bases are TGTGCCAGGGAGAAGGGGGCTCGTTGTCAGCCCCAGCATTTT. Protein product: CAREKGARCQPQHF.

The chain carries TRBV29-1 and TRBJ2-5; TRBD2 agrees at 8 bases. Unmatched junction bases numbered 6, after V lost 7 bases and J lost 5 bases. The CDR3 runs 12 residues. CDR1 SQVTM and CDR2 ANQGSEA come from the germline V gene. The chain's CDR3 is CSAGLAGETQYF. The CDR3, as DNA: TGCAGCGCCGGACTAGCTGGGGAGACCCAGTACTTC.

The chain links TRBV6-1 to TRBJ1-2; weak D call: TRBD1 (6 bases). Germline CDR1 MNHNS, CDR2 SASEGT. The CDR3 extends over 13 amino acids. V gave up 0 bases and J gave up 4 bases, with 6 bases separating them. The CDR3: CASSEAGGYGYTF. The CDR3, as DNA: TGTGCCAGCAGTGAAGCAGGGGGCTATGGCTACACCTTC.

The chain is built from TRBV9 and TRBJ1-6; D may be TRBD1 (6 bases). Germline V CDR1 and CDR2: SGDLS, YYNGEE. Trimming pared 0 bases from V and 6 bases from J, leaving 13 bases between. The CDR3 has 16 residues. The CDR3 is CASSVDGGGRNSPLHF. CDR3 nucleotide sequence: TGTGCCAGCAGCGTAGATGGGGGCGGTCGTAATTCACCCCTCCACTTT.

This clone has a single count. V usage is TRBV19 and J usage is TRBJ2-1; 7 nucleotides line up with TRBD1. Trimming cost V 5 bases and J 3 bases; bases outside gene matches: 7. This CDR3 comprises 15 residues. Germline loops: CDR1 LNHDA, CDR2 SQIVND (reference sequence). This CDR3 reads CASSVPGQSYNEQFF. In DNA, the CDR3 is TGTGCCAGTAGTGTCCCGGGACAGAGCTACAATGAGCAGTTCTTC.

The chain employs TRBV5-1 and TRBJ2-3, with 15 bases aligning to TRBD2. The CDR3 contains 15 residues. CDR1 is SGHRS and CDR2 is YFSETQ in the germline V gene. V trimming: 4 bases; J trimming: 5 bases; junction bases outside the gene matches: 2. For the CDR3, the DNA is TGCGCCAGCAGCGGGACTAGCGGGAGGCAAGATACGCAGTATTTT. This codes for CASSGTSGRQDTQYF.

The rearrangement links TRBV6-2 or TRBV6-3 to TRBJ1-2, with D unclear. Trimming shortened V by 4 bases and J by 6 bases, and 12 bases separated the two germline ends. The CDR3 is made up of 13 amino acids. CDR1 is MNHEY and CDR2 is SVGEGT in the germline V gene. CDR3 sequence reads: CASSFTDKNGYTF. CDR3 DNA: TGTGCCAGCAGTTTCACCGACAAAAATGGCTACACCTTC.

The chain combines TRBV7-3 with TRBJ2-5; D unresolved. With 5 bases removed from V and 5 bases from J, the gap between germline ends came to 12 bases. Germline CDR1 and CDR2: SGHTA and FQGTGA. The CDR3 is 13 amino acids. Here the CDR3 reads CASSRGITETQYF. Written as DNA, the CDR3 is TGTGCCAGCAGCCGAGGAATTACGGAGACCCAGTACTTC. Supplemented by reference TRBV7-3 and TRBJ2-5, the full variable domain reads GAGVSQTPSNKVTEKGKYVELRCDPISGHTALYWYRQSLGQGPEFLIYFQGTGAADDSGLPNDRFFAVRPEGSVSTLKIQRTERGDSAVYLCASSRGITETQYFGPGTRLLVL.

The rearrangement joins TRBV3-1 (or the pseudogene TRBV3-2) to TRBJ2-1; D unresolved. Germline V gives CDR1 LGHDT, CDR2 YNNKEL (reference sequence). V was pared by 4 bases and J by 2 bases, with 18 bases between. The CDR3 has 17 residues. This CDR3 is CASSRSERRLTYNEQFF. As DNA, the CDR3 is TGTGCCAGCAGCCGATCAGAACGGCGGCTAACCTACAATGAGCAGTTCTTC.

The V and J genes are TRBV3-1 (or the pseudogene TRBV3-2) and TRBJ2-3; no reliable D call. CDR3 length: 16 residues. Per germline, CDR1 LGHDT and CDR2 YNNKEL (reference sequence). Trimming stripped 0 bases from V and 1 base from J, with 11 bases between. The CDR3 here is CASSQEFSLRTDTQYF. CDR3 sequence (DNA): TGTGCCAGCAGCCAAGAGTTTTCCCTCCGCACAGATACGCAGTATTTT.

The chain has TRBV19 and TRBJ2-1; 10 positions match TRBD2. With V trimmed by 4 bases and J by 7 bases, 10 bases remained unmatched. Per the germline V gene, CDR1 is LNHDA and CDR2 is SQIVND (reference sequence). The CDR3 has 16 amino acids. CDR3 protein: CASSTPVLAGVNEQFF. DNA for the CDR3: TGTGCCAGTAGTACGCCGGTGCTAGCGGGGGTTAATGAGCAGTTCTTC.

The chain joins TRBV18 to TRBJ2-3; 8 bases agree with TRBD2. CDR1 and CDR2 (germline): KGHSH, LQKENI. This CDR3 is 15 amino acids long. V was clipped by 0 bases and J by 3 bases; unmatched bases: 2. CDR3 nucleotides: TGTGCCAGCTCACCACCGATAGCGGGGACAGATACGCAGTATTTT. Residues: CASSPPIAGTDTQYF.

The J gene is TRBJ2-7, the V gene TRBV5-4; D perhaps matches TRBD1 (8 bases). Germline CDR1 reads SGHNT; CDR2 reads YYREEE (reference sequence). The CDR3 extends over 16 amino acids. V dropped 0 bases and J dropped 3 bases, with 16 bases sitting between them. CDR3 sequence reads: CASSLGQGTIIYEQYF. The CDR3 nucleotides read TGTGCCAGCAGCTTGGGACAGGGGACTATCATCTACGAGCAGTACTTC.

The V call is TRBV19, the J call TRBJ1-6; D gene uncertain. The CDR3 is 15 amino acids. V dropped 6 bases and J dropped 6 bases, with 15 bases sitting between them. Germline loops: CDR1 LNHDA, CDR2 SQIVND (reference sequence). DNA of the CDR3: TGTGCCAGTAGAACCGACCGGGGTGGTAATTCACCCCTCCACTTT. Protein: CASRTDRGGNSPLHF.

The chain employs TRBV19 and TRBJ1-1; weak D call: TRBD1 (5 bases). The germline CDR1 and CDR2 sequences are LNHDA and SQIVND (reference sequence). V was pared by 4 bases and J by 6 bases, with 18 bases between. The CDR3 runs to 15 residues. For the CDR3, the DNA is TGTGCCAGTAGTACCTCCTGGGGGGTAAGAGCTGAAGCTTTCTTT. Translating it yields CASSTSWGVRAEAFF.

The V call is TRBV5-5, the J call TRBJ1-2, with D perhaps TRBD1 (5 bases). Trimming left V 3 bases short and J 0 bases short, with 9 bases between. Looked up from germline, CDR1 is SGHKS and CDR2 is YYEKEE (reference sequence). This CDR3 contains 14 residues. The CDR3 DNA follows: TGTGCCAGCAGCTCACGGGACTCTAACTATGGCTACACCTTC. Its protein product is CASSSRDSNYGYTF.

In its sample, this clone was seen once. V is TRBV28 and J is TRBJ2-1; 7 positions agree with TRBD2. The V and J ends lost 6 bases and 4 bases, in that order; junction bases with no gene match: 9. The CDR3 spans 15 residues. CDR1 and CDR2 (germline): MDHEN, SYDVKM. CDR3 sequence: CASSYLADYYNEQFF. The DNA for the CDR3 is TGTGCCAGCAGCTACCTAGCGGACTATTACAATGAGCAGTTCTTC.

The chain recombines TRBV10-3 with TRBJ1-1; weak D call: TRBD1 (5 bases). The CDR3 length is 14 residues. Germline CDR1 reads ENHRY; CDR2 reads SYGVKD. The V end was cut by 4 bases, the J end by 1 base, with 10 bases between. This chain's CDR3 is CAISVEQGNTEAFF. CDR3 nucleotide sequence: TGTGCCATCAGTGTTGAGCAGGGGAACACTGAAGCTTTCTTT.

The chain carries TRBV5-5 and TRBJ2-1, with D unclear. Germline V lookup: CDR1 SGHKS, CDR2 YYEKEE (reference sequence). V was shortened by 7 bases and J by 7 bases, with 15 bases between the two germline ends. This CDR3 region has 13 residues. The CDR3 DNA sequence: TGTGCCAGCCAAACCTCGCTGGAGAATGAGCAGTTCTTC. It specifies CASQTSLENEQFF.

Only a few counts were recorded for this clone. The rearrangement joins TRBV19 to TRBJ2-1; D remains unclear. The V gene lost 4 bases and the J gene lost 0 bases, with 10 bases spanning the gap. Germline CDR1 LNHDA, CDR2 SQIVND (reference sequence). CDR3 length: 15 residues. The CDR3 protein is CASSTHSGSYNEQFF. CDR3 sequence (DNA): TGTGCCAGTAGTACCCACTCGGGCTCCTACAATGAGCAGTTCTTC.

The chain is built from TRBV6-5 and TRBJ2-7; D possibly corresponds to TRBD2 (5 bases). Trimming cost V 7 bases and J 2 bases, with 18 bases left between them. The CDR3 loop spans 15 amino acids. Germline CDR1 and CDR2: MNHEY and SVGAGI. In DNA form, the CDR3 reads TGTGCCAGCAAGGACCGGCTTCGGAGGCCCTACGAGCAGTACTTC. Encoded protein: CASKDRLRRPYEQYF.